Listed below are T cell receptor beta chains from one sample, sequenced in a study of blood T cell repertoires in COVID-19. Assay used: immunoSEQ multiplex PCR; TCRdb lists only in-frame clones, some missing. The sample yields roughly 200,000 clones, about 82% seen once. The sample consisted of PBMCs or T cells enriched from blood (not recorded which). The receptor set was obtained from a man in his forties or fifties with acute COVID-19. CDR3s include the opening cysteine and the closing phenylalanine or tryptophan. A D gene is named only where the DNA matches it firmly. The size field is filled for only some rows; it gives once, few, many or a size class.

>.|TRBD1|TRBJ2-3|TRBV5-1
CASSLPGQGGDTQYF
TGCGCCAGCAGCTTACCGGGACAGGGGGGAGATACGCAGTATTTT
>.|.|TRBJ1-2|TRBV28
CASSFEMGYTF
TGTGCCAGCAGTTTTGAGATGGGCTACACCTTC
>.|.|TRBJ1-3|TRBV2
CASSEREGNTIYF
TGTGCCAGCAGTGAAAGGGAGGGAAACACCATATATTTT
>.|.|TRBJ2-6|TRBV27
CASSFTGANVLTF
TGTGCCAGCAGTTTCACTGGGGCCAACGTCCTGACTTTC
>.|.|TRBJ1-5|TRBV24-1
CAPWGGISNQPQHF
TGTGCCCCCTGGGGGGGGATCAGCAATCAGCCCCAGCATTTT
>.|.|TRBJ1-4|TRBV5-1
CASSLASGGGSEKLFF
TGCGCCAGCAGCTTGGCCTCGGGGGGCGGTAGTGAAAAACTGTTTTTT
>.|.|TRBJ2-7|TRBV7-6
CASSSRDNYEQYF
TGTGCCAGCAGCTCCCGGGATAACTACGAGCAGTACTTC
>.|TRBD2|TRBJ2-5|TRBV3-1/TRBV3-2
CASSQEGLAQETQYF
TGTGCCAGCAGCCAAGAGGGACTAGCGCAAGAGACCCAGTACTTC
>once|.|TRBJ2-1|TRBV20-1
CSARDFSEQFF
TGCAGTGCTAGAGATTTCAGTGAGCAGTTCTTC
>once|TRBD1|TRBJ2-7|TRBV29-1
CSVEDDRENYEQYF
TGCAGCGTTGAAGACGACAGGGAGAACTACGAGCAGTACTTC
>.|TRBD1|TRBJ2-3|TRBV7-3
CASSLMGAGGDTDTQYF
TGTGCCAGCAGCTTAATGGGGGCAGGGGGAGATACAGATACGCAGTATTTT
>.|.|TRBJ1-3|TRBV30
CAWSLPIGNTIYF
TGTGCCTGGAGCCTCCCTATTGGAAACACCATATATTTT
>.|.|TRBJ2-7|TRBV6-2/TRBV6-3
CASSYGGGDYEQYF
TGTGCCAGCAGTTACGGCGGAGGCGACTACGAGCAGTACTTC
>medium-sized|.|TRBJ2-7|TRBV4-1
CASSQSSTLSSYEQYF
TGCGCCAGCAGCCAATCTTCTACTTTGAGCTCCTACGAGCAGTACTTC
>medium-sized|.|TRBJ2-7|TRBV6-5
CASRPTSKNYEQYF
TGTGCCAGCAGACCAACTAGTAAGAATTACGAGCAGTACTTC
>.|.|TRBJ2-1|TRBV27
CASSHLANEQFF
TGTGCCAGCAGCCATCTAGCGAATGAGCAGTTCTTC
>.|.|TRBJ2-3|TRBV21-1
CASSTSGRAPRCTDTQYF
TGTGCCAGCAGCACTAGCGGGAGGGCCCCGAGATGCACAGATACGCAGTATTTT
>.|.|TRBJ1-5|TRBV5-3
CARSPTSVSAIMQPQHF
TGTGCCAGAAGCCCAACGTCCGTATCCGCTATCATGCAGCCCCAGCATTTT
>.|.|TRBJ2-7|TRBV10-2
CASSEGLARYGYEQYF
TGCGCCAGCAGTGAAGGGCTAGCGCGATATGGCTACGAGCAGTACTTC
>.|.|TRBJ1-6|TRBV7-9
CASGRGSDNSPLHF
TGTGCCAGCGGACGGGGAAGCGATAATTCACCCCTCCACTTT
>once|.|TRBJ2-2|TRBV30
CAWSVLGATGELFF
TGTGCCTGGAGTGTACTGGGGGCCACCGGGGAGCTGTTTTTT
>few|TRBD2|TRBJ2-7|TRBV29-1
CSVGLAGVEQYF
TGCAGCGTGGGACTAGCGGGAGTCGAGCAGTACTTC
>.|.|TRBJ1-5|TRBV19
CASSIAGGGAFQPQHF
TGTGCCAGTAGTATCGCAGGCGGCGGGGCGTTTCAGCCCCAGCATTTT
>once|.|TRBJ1-1|TRBV4-3
CASSHFQGSPEAFF
TGCGCCAGCAGCCATTTTCAGGGGTCCCCTGAAGCTTTCTTT
>.|TRBD2|TRBJ2-1|TRBV7-2
CASSSGDSGRYNEQFF
TGTGCCAGCAGCTCCGGGGATAGCGGGAGATACAATGAGCAGTTCTTC
>.|.|TRBJ1-2|TRBV7-9
CASSAAEFTNYGYTF
TGTGCCAGCAGCGCTGCAGAATTCACTAACTATGGCTACACCTTC
>.|.|TRBJ2-7|TRBV5-1
CASSVQGSGEQYF
TGCGCCAGCAGCGTCCAGGGTAGTGGCGAGCAGTACTTC